This entry lists 13 T cell receptor beta chains sequenced from one sample in a study of post-analysis software for immune sequencing data. Study results and limitations: With TRBV5-6, TRBV5-1 and TRBV20-1 included, about five TRBV segments were more frequent in patients than in controls.

Their antigens are not known. Sequencing libraries made from TCR beta cDNA carried unique molecular identifiers. TCRdb itself ran the PCR reads through MiXCR, one entry per CDR3 protein. The repertoire holds under 200,000 distinct CDR3 sequences, with 29% as singletons. The specimen was blood. These receptors were collected from a girl aged 2 to 17 with multiple sclerosis.

The rearrangement links TRBV25-1 to TRBJ2-7; no clear D gene. Germline-derived CDR1 and CDR2 are MGHDK and SYGVNS. Trimming removed 5 bases at V and 9 bases at J, with 14 bases between. CDR3 length: 12 residues. CDR3 DNA sequence: TGTGCCAGCAGTCCCAACCCGGGCGCGCAGTACTTC. Its protein is CASSPNPGAQYF.

This clonotype was seen repeatedly, ten times or more. This chain connects TRBV29-1 to TRBJ2-1; D is unresolved. V shed 4 bases and J shed 5 bases, with 18 bases lying between them. Germline CDR1 SQVTM, CDR2 ANQGSEA. The CDR3 totals 15 residues. In DNA, the CDR3 is TGCAGCGTTGCGTACCACCCACATAGGAACAATGAGCAGTTCTTC. Its translation: CSVAYHPHRNNEQFF.

This clonotype was found many times. V is TRBV5-1 and J is TRBJ2-7; 8 nucleotides line up with TRBD2. Germline lookup yields CDR1 SGHRS and CDR2 YFSETQ. The CDR3 extends over 15 amino acids. The trim removed 2 bases at V and 5 bases at J, leaving 9 bases unmatched. DNA of the CDR3: TGCGCCAGCAGCTTTTCGACGGGAGGGACCCACGAGCAGTACTTC. As protein: CASSFSTGGTHEQYF.

This rearrangement joins TRBV20-1 to TRBJ2-3, with no clear D. Trimming left V 5 bases short and J 4 bases short, with 10 bases between. Germline V gene lookup returns CDR1 DFQATT and CDR2 SNEGSKA (reference sequence). This CDR3 region has 12 residues. CDR3 loop: CSASSRADTQYF. The CDR3 DNA reads TGCAGTGCTTCAAGTAGGGCAGATACGCAGTATTTT.

The chain combines TRBV7-8 with TRBJ2-1; D is ambiguous. The CDR3 runs to 13 residues. Germline V gene data show CDR1 as SGHVS and CDR2 as FQNEAQ. V dropped 5 bases and J dropped 10 bases, with 15 bases sitting between them. The CDR3 DNA is TGTGCCAGCAGCACCCCACCGTCTGCGGAGCAGTTCTTC. This encodes CASSTPPSAEQFF.

CDR3 in amino acids: CASSLATSGGGYEQYF. The CDR3 nucleotides read TGCGCCAGCAGCTTGGCAACTAGCGGGGGGGGGTACGAGCAGTACTTC. The J gene is TRBJ2-7, the V gene TRBV5-1; 13 bases fit TRBD2. CDR3 length equals 16 residues. Germline V gene sequence: CDR1 SGHRS, CDR2 YFSETQ. The V gene end was trimmed by 0 bases and the J gene end by 4 bases; junction bases not matched to a gene: 4.

A remark on this clonotype: Just one base apart from a much larger clone, this may be a read error. The chain recombines TRBV20-1 with TRBJ2-1, with a weak D call TRBD2 (7 bases). From germline, CDR1 is DFQATT and CDR2 SNEGSKA (reference sequence). The CDR3 length is 14 residues. The V end lost 5 bases, the J end lost 9 bases, and 20 bases lay between the germline ends. The CDR3 loop is CSAPLVGGQGEQFF. CDR3 nucleotide sequence: TGCAGTGCTCCACTAGTGGGGGGGCAGGGTGAGCAGTTCTTC.

This clonotype was recorded many times. This sequence joins TRBV7-9 and TRBJ2-1; no firm D call. The length of the CDR3 is 13 residues. Trimming took 1 base from V and 2 from J, leaving 3 bases between them. Germline CDR1 and CDR2: SEHNR and FQNEAQ (reference sequence). In DNA form, the CDR3 reads TGTGCCAGCAGCTTAGATCCCTACAATGAGCAGTTCTTC. It encodes CASSLDPYNEQFF.

The CDR3 loop reads CASSPWDRAGGYTF. The DNA of the CDR3 is TGTGCCAGCAGCCCCTGGGACAGGGCGGGTGGCTACACCTTC. J is TRBJ1-2 and V is TRBV14, with 9 nucleotides matching TRBD1. Per the germline V gene, CDR1 is SGHDN and CDR2 is FVKESK. After removal of 4 bases from V and 7 bases from J, the junction contained 7 bases not matched to a gene. The CDR3 loop spans 14 amino acids.

Of note for this clonotype: It may be a read error: a sequence one base away is much more abundant. The chain joins TRBV3-1 to TRBJ2-7; TRBD2 matches at 12 bases. J was trimmed by 7 bases and V by 4 bases; bases with no gene match: 17. CDR1 and CDR2 from the germline V gene are LGHDT and YNNKEL (reference sequence). The CDR3 length is 18 residues. Here the CDR3 DNA reads TGTGCCAGCAGCCCAATACAGACTAGCGGGGGTCTAGTCAATGAGCAGTACTTC. Amino acids: CASSPIQTSGGLVNEQYF.

This clonotype occurred a few times. The rearrangement links TRBV12-5 to TRBJ2-7; TRBD1 is a possible D gene (6 bases). Trimming took 6 bases from V and 0 from J, leaving 9 bases between them. The germline V gene has CDR1 LGHNT and CDR2 FRNRAP. The CDR3 spans 13 residues. CDR3 amino acids: CASGRTVSYEQYF. The CDR3 coding sequence is TGTGCTAGTGGGCGGACAGTCTCCTACGAGCAGTACTTC. Complete variable domain (other parts from reference TRBV12-5 and TRBJ2-7): DARVTQTPRHKVTEMGQEVTMRCQPILGHNTVFWYRQTMMQGLELLAYFRNRAPLDDSGMPKDRFSAEMPDATLATLKIQPSEPRDSAVYFCASGRTVSYEQYFGPGTRLTVT.

The chain carries TRBV6-2 or TRBV6-3 and TRBJ1-5; perhaps TRBD1 as D (5 bases). Between the trimmed V and J ends, which lost 1 base and 9 bases, there was a span of 10 bases. CDR1 MNHEY and CDR2 SVGEGT come from the germline V gene. The CDR3 runs 13 residues. This chain's CDR3 is CASSYYGGAPQHF. For the CDR3, the DNA is TGTGCCAGCAGTTACTATGGTGGGGCGCCCCAGCATTTT.

The chain recombines TRBV5-1 with TRBJ1-5; TRBD1 is a possible D gene (6 bases). The germline gives CDR1 SGHRS, CDR2 YFSETQ. CDR3 length equals 13 residues. V shed 4 bases and J shed 4 bases, with 9 bases lying between them. The CDR3 region has the DNA TGCGCCAGCAGCCGCGGACAGAATCAGCCCCAGCATTTT. It is translated as CASSRGQNQPQHF.